The sequence of this TCR beta chain was determined in a study of CD8+ T cells in alopecia areata. Study in general: Female C3H/HeJ mice aged 7-10 weeks were given skin from C3H/HeJ graft donors, about 6-13 months old, that had spontaneous alopecia.

This clone was observed at least ten times. The target antigen is unknown. All gene names here are mouse names. The read halts 4 residues ahead of the CDR3 end, with the missing end drawn from the germline J gene. V lost 4 bases to trimming and J lost 6 bases; unmatched junction nucleotides: 2. CDR1 is FNHDT, CDR2 SITEND, per germline (reference sequence). The CDR3 consists of 14 residues. Study-wide results and limits: Especially in alopecia totalis/universalis, lesional scalp showed greater clonality than normal scalp did.

Cutaneous lymph node cells were pooled, and they were sorted using CD4, CD8alpha, NKG2D, NKG2ACE and other markers. It was cDNA, reverse transcribed from extracted RNA, that served as the sequencing template. The table came from immunoSEQ multiplex PCR; TCRdb's copy has only in-frame clones and leaves some out. Singletons are absent from the sample, which has 3,500 to 4,000 clones. The sequence derives from a C3H/HeJ mouse with alopecia areata. This mouse strain has H2-k as its MHC haplotype. The chain joins TRBV19 to TRBJ2-2, with 11 bases aligning to TRBD1. The sequenced sample consisted of CD8+ T cells sorted from a lymph node. The DNA read from the CDR3 is TGTGCCAGCAGTCCGGGACAGGGGGCCGGG. Protein product: CASSPGQGAG. The entire CDR3 protein is CASSPGQGAGQLYF.